A single sample gave rise to the 3 T cell receptor beta chains below, sequenced in a study of blood T cell repertoires in COVID-19 (dated by TCRdb to 2020 to 2021). The library was generated by the immunoSEQ multiplex PCR assay. In TCRdb, the immuneACCESS table is reduced to in-frame sequences with V and J assigned. These tables do not hold every clone; where another copy was compared, an unresolved V gene accounts for under half, and the others remain unexplained. Within this sample are 250,000 or so clones, with over 80% of them counted one time only. Less than 3% of the sample lies in the top ten. The sample comprised peripheral blood. The receptors come from a man between 25 and 39 years old with COVID-19, enrolled during active disease.

This clone was observed a handful of times. The same CDR3 arises from other DNA sequences in this sample as well. DNA of the CDR3: TGTGCCAGCAGTTACTCTCGGGGGGACACTGAAGCTTTCTTT. Amino acids: CASSYSRGDTEAFF. V and J are TRBV6-5 and TRBJ1-1; weak D call: TRBD1 (5 bases). V was shortened by 0 bases and J by 3 bases, with 8 bases between the two germline ends. The CDR3 runs 14 residues. CDR1 is MNHEY, CDR2 SVGAGI, per germline.

The DNA for the CDR3 is TGTGCCAGCAGCTTAGAGACACCGTTGGCGAACTATGGCTACACCTTC. This sequence encodes CASSLETPLANYGYTF. The chain links TRBV7-9 to TRBJ1-2; D is uncertain. V gave up 1 base and J gave up 2 bases, with 14 bases separating them. CDR3 length equals 16 residues. CDR1 is SEHNR and CDR2 is FQNEAQ in the germline V gene (reference sequence).

V usage is TRBV18 and J usage is TRBJ2-1; 11 nucleotides match TRBD2. The ends lost 5 bases at V and 0 bases at J; junction bases unmatched: 15. The CDR3 runs 20 residues. Germline loops: CDR1 KGHSH, CDR2 LQKENI. CDR3 sequence reads: CASSSDRLAGFLSSYNEQFF. As DNA, the CDR3 is TGTGCCAGCTCATCCGATCGACTAGCGGGATTTCTGAGCTCCTACAATGAGCAGTTCTTC.